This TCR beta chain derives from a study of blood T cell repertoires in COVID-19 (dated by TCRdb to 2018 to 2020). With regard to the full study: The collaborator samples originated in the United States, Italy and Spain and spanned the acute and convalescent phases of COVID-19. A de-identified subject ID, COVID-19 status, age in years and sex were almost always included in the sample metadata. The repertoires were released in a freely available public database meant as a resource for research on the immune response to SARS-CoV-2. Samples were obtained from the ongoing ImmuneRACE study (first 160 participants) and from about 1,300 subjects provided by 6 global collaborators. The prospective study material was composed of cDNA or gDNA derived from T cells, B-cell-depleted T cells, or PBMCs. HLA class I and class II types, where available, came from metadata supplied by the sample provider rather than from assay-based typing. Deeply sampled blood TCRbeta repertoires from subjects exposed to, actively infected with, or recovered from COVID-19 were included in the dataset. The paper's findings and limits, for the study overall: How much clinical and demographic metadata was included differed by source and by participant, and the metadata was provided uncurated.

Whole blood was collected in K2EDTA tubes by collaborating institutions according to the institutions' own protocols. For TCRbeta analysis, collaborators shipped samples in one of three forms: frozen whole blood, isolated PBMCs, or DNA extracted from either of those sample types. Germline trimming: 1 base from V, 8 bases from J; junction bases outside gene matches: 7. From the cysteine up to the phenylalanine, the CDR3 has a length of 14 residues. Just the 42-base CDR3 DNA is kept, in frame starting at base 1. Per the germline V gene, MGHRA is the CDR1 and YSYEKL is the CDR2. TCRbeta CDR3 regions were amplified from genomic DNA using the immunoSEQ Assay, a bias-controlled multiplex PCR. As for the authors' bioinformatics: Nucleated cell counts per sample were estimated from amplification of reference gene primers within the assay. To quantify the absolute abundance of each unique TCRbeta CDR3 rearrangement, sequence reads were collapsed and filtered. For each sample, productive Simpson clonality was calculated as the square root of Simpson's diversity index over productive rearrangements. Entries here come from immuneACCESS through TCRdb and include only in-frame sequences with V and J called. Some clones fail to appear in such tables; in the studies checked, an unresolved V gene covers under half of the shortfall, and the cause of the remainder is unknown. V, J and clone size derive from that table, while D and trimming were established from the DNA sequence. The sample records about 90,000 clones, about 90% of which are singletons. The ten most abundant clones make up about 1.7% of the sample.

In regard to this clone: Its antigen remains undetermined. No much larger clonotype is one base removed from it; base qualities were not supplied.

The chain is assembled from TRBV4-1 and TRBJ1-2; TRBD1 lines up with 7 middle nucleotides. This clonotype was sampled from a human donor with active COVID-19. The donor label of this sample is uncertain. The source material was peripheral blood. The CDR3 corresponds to CASSQVPTGRGYTF. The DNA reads TGCGCCAGCAGCCAAGTCCCGACAGGGAGAGGCTACACCTTC.